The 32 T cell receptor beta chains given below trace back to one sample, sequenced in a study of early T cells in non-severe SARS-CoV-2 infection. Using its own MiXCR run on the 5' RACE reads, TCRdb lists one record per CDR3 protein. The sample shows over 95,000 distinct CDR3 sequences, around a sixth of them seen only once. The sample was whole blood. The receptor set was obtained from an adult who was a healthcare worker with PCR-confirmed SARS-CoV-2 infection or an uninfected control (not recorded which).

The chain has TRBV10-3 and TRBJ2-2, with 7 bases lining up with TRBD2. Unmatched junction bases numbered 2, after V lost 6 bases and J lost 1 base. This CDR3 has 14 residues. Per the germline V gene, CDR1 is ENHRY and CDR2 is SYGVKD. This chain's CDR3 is CAIRLAENTGELFF. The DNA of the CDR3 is TGTGCCATCAGGCTAGCGGAGAACACCGGGGAGCTGTTTTTT.

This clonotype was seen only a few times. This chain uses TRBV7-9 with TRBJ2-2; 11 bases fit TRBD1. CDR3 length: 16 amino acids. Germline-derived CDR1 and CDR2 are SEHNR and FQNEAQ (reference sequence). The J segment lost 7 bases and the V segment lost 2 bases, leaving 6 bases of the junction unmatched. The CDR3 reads CASSLPRTGGFGELFF. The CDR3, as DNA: TGTGCCAGCAGCTTACCTAGGACAGGGGGCTTCGGGGAGCTGTTTTTT.

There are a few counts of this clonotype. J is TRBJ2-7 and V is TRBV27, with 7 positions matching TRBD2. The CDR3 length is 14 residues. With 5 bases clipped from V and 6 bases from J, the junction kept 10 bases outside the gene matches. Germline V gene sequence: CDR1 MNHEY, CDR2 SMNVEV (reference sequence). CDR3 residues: CASSPIRLAGEQYF. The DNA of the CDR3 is TGTGCCAGCAGTCCCATTAGACTAGCAGGCGAGCAGTACTTC.

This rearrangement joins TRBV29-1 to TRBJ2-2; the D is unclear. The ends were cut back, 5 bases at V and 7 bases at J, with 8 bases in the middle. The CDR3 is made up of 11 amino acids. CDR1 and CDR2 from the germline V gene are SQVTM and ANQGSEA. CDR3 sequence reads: CSVLRGGELFF. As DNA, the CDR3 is TGCAGCGTTCTACGAGGCGGGGAGCTGTTTTTT.

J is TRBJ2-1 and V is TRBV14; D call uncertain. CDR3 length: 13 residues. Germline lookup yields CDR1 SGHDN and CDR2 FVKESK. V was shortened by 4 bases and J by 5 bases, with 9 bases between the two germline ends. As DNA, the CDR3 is TGTGCCAGCAGCCGAGGTCCCAACAATGAGCAGTTCTTC. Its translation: CASSRGPNNEQFF.

The CDR3 nucleotides read TGTGCCAGCAGCCAAGATCTAGGGCGCTCTTCTCAGTTCTTC. Its protein product is CASSQDLGRSSQFF. This chain links TRBV14 with TRBJ2-1; D is unresolved. There are 14 residues in the CDR3. Germline values: CDR1 SGHDN, CDR2 FVKESK. V was shortened by 0 bases and J by 13 bases, with 16 bases between the two germline ends.

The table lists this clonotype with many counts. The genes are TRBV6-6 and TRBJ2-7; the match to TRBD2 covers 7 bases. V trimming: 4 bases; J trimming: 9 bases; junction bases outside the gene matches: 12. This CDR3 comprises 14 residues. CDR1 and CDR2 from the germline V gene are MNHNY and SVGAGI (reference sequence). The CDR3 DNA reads TGTGCCAGCAGTTTCGAGCCCTCTTGGGAGGGGCAGTACTTC. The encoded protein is CASSFEPSWEGQYF.

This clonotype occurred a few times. As DNA, the CDR3 is TGTGCCAGCGGACCCTTCCGACGCGAGCAGTACTTC. This encodes CASGPFRREQYF. V is TRBV28 and J is TRBJ2-7; D call uncertain. The CDR3 length is 12 residues. Trimming pared 8 bases from V and 6 bases from J, leaving 14 bases between. Germline CDR1 and CDR2: MDHEN and SYDVKM.

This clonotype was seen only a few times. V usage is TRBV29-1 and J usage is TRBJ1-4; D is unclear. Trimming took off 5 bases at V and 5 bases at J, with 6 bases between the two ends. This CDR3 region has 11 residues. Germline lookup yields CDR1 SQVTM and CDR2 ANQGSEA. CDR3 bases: TGCAGCGTTAGGGAGAATGAAAAACTGTTTTTT. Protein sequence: CSVRENEKLFF.

The CDR3 loop is CSAGGHGANVLTF. CDR3 in DNA: TGCAGTGCCGGGGGGCACGGGGCCAACGTCCTGACTTTC. The chain employs TRBV20-1 and TRBJ2-6, with D perhaps TRBD2 (7 bases). From germline, CDR1 is DFQATT and CDR2 SNEGSKA (reference sequence). The CDR3 consists of 13 residues. V lost 6 bases and J lost 4, with 10 bases in between.

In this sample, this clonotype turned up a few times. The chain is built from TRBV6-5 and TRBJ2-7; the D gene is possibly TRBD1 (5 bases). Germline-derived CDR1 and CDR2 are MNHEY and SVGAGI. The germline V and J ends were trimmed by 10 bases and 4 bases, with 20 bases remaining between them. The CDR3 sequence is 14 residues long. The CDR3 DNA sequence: TGTGCCACAGGGCCCTCTATTTGGTTATACGAGCAGTACTTC. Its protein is CATGPSIWLYEQYF.

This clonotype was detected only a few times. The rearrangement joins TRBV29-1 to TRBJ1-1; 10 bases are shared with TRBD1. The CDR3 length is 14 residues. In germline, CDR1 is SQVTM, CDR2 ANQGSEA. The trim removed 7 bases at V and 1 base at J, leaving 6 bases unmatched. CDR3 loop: CSAGTGVRNTEAFF. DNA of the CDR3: TGCAGCGCCGGGACAGGGGTTCGGAACACTGAAGCTTTCTTT.

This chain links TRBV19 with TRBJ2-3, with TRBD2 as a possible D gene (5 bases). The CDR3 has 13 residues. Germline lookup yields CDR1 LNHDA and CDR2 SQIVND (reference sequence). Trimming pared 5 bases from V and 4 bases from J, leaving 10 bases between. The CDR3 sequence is CASSSGLPDTQYF. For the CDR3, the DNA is TGTGCCAGTAGTTCAGGACTCCCAGATACGCAGTATTTT.

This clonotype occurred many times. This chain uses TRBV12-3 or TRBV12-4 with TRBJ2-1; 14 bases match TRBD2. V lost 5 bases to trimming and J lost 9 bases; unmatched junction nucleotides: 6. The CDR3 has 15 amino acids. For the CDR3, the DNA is TGTGCCAGCAGTCGGGGACTAGCGGGAGTAGGTGAGCAGTTCTTC. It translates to CASSRGLAGVGEQFF.

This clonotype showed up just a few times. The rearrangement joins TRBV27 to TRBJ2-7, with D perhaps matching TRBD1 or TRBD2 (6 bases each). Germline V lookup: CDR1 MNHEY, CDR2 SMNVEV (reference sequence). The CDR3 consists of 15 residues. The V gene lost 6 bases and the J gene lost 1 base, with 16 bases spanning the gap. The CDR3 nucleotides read TGTGCCAGCAGCCGAGGAGGGACAACTTCCTACGAGCAGTACTTC. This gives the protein CASSRGGTTSYEQYF.

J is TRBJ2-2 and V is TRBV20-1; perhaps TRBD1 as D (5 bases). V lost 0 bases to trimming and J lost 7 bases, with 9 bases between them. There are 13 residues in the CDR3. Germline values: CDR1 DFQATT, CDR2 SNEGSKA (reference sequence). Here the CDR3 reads CSARDREGGELFF. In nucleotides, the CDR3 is TGCAGTGCTAGAGACAGGGAAGGCGGGGAGCTGTTTTTT.

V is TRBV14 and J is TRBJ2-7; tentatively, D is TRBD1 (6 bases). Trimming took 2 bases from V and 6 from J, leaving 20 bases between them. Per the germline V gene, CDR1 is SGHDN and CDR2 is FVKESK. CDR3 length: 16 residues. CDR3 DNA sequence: TGTGCCAGCAGCCAAACTGACAGGACCTTTGGGGGCGAGCAGTACTTC. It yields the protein CASSQTDRTFGGEQYF.

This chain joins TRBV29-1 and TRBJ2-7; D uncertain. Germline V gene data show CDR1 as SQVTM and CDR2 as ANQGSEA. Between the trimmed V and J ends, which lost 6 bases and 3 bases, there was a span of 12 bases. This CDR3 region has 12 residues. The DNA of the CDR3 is TGCAGCGTCGTGACGGAAAACTACGAGCAGTACTTC. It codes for CSVVTENYEQYF.

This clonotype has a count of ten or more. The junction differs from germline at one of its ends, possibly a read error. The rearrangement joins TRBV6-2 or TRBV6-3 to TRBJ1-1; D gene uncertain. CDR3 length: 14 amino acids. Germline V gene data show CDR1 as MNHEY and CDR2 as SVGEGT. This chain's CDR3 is CASTPPKPNAEAFF. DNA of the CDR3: TGTGCCAGCACCCCGCCCAAGCCGAACGCTGAAGCTTTCTTT.

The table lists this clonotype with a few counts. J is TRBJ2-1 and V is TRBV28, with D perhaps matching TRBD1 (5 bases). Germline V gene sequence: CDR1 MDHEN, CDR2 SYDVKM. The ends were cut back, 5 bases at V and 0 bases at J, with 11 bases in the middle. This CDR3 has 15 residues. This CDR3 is CASSAQGFSYNEQFF. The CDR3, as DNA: TGTGCCAGCAGTGCCCAGGGTTTCTCCTACAATGAGCAGTTCTTC. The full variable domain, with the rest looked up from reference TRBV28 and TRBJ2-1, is DVKVTQSSRYLVKRTGEKVFLECVQDMDHENMFWYRQDPGLGLRLIYFSYDVKMKEKGDIPEGYSVSREKKERFSLILESASTNQTSMYLCASSAQGFSYNEQFFGPGTRLTVL.

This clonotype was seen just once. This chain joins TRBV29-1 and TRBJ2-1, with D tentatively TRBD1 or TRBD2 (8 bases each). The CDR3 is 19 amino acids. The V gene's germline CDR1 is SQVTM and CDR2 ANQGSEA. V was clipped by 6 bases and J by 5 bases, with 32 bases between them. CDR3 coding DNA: TGCAGCGTGAGACCGGGACAGGCGCCCTTAGCGGGGATCCACAATGAGCAGTTCTTC. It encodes CSVRPGQAPLAGIHNEQFF.

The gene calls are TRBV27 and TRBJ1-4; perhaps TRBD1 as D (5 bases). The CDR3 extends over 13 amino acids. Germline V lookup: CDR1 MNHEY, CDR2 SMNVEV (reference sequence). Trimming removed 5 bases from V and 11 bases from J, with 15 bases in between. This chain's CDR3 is CASSISWGDKLFF. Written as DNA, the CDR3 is TGTGCCAGCAGTATTTCGTGGGGGGACAAACTGTTTTTT.

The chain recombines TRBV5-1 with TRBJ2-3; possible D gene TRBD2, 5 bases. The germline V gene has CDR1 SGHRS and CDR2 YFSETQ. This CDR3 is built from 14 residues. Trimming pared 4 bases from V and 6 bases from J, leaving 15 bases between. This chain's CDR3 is CASSLDFSQDTQYF. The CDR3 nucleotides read TGCGCCAGCAGCCTGGACTTTTCACAGGATACGCAGTATTTT.

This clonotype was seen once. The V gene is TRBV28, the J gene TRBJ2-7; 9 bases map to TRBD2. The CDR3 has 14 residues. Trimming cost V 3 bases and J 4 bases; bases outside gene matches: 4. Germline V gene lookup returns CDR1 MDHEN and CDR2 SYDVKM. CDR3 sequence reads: CASSFIAGAYEQYF. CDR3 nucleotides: TGTGCCAGCAGTTTCATAGCGGGAGCTTACGAGCAGTACTTC.

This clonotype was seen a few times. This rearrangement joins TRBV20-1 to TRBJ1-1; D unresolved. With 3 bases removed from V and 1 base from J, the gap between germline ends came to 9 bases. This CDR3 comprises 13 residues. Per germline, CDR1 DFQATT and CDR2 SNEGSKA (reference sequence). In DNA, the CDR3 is TGCAGTGCTAGGACGCATAAGAACACTGAAGCTTTCTTT. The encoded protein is CSARTHKNTEAFF.

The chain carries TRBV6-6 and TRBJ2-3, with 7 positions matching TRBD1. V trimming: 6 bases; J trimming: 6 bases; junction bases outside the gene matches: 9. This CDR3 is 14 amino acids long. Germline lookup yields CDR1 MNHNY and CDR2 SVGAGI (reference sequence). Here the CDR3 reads CASRRRTGADTQYF. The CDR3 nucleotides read TGTGCCAGCAGACGACGAACAGGGGCGGATACGCAGTATTTT.

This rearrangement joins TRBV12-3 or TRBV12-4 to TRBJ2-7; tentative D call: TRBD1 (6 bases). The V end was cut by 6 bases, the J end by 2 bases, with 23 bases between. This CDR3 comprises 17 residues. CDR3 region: CASSSFNSRDTPYEQYF. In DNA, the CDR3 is TGTGCCAGCAGCTCCTTCAATTCCCGGGACACCCCCTACGAGCAGTACTTC.

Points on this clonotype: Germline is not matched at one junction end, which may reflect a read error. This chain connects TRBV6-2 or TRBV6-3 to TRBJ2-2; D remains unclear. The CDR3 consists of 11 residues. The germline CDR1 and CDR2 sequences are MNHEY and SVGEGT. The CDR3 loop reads CASRNSGELFF. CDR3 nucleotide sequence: TGTGCCAGCAGGAACAGCGGGGAGCTGTTTTTT.

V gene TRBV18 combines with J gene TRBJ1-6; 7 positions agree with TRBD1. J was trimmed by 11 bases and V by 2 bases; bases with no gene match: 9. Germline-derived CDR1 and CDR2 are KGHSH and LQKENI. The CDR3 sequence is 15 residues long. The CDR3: CASSPGRIQGAPLHF. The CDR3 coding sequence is TGTGCCAGCTCACCAGGACGGATTCAGGGGGCACCCCTCCACTTT.

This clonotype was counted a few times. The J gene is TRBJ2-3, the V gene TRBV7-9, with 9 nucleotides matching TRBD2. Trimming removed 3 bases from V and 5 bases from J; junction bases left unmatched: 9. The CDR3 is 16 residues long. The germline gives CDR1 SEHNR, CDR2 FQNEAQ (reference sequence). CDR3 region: CASSFGTSPAVDTQYF. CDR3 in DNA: TGTGCCAGCAGCTTCGGGACTAGCCCTGCAGTAGATACGCAGTATTTT.

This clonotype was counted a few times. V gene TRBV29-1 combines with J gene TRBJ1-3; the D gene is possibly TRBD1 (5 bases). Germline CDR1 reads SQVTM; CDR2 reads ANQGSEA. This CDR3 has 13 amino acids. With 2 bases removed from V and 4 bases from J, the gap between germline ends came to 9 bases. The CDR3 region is CSVEIGAGNTIYF. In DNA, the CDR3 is TGCAGCGTTGAAATAGGGGCAGGAAACACCATATATTTT.

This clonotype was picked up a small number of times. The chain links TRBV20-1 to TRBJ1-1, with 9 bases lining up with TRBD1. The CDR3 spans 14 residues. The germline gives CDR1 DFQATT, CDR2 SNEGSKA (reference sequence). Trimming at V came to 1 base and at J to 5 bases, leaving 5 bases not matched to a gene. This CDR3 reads CSARVWDRVTEAFF. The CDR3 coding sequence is TGCAGTGCTAGAGTGTGGGACAGGGTGACTGAAGCTTTCTTT.